This TCR beta chain stems from a study of tumor-infiltrating lymphocytes in localized non-small cell lung cancer (dated by TCRdb to about 2021). Background for the entire study: The cohort covered several histologies, both smokers and never-smokers, and patients whose samples were collected after neoadjuvant chemotherapy. Each patient contributed resected tumor tissue and uninvolved lung tissue from the same patient, described as non-adjacent to the tumor. The same patients underwent several integrated assays, with TCR sequencing performed together with flow cytometry, multiplex immunofluorescence, RNA-seq, exome sequencing and proteomics. In total, the ICON cohort consisted of over a hundred surgical patients with localized non-small cell lung cancer who had their tumors resected. For more than 45 patients, immunoSEQ T-cell fraction was compared between paired tumor and uninvolved lung.

This clone was counted only a few times. Its target antigen remains unknown. Within one base of it there is no much larger clone, and no base qualities were kept. Summary of the overall study and its limitations: Different pieces of the same tissue were used for different assays, so technical variation could not be separated from intratumor heterogeneity. Higher T cell infiltration in tumors than in uninvolved lung tissue was supported by TCRbeta sequencing, consistent with immunofluorescence CD3 counts. No difference in TCR-derived T-cell fraction was observed between the flow cytometry-defined immunotypes IM1 (good prognosis) and IM2 (poor prognosis). Assay coverage differed among patients according to how much tissue was available, so only a subset of the cohort had TCR sequencing.

Enrollment in ICON was initiated in April 2016, and the last patient was enrolled in 2018. In a subcohort of 80 or so patients, fresh tumor and matched uninvolved tissue were collected for in-depth immune analyses, with TCR sequencing among those analyses. No cell sorting was done, and TCR sequencing was instead run on DNA isolated from bulk tissue. The T-cell fraction in tumor and uninvolved lung tissue was obtained from TCR sequencing using the immunoSEQ assay. The original pipeline was this. In the survival analysis, patients were divided into a high T-cell fraction group (upper tertile) and a low T-cell fraction group (lower two tertiles), and the two groups were compared using a log-rank test. A signed-rank test was used to check for differences in T-cell fraction between paired tumor and uninvolved lung. What TCRdb holds here is the immuneACCESS table cut down to in-frame rearrangements. Part of the clones is not present; checked against another copy, under half of the missing clones reflect an unresolved V gene, and the others are unexplained. V and J calls and clone size are as listed in that table; D and trimming were resolved from the DNA. The sample data list over 7,000 clones, and 74% of these were observed just once. Of the sample, about 7.4% falls within the top ten clones.

The sample was uninvolved lung tissue not adjacent to the tumor. The receptor comes from a human donor with non-small cell lung cancer.

CDR3 loop: CASGSRDRAYEQYF. The DNA sequence follows: TGTGCCAGCGGTTCGAGGGACAGGGCCTACGAGCAGTACTTC. The sequence joins TRBV27 to TRBJ2-7, and TRBD1 aligns with 9 junction nucleotides. CDR1 is given as MNHEY and CDR2 as SMNVEV, both from the germline V gene (reference sequence). The CDR3, cysteine through phenylalanine, is 14 amino acids long. Only CDR3 DNA remains: 42 bases, in frame from the first base. Compared with germline, V lacks 8 bases and J lacks 2 bases; bases without a gene match: 7.